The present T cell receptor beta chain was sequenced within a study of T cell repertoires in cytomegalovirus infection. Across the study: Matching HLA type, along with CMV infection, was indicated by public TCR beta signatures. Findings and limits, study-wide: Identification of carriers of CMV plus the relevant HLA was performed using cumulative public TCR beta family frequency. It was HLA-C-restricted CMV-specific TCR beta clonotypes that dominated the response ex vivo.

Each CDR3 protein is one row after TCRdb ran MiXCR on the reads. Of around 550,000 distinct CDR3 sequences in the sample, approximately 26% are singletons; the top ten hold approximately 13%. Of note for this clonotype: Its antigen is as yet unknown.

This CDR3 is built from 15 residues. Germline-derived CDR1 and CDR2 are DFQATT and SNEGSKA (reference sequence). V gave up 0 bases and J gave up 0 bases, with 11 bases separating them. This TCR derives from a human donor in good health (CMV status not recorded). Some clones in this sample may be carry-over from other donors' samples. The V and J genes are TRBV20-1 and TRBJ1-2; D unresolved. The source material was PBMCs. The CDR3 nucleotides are TGCAGTGCTAGAGATAATAGGGCCCCTAACTATGGCTACACCTTC. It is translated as CSARDNRAPNYGYTF.